These 20 T cell receptor beta chains originate from one sample sequenced in a study of cytomegalovirus exposure and HLA in healthy donors. Use of 60 Vbeta and 13 Jbeta primers characterized the PCR. Some clones are missing from TCRdb's copy, which holds only in-frame ones; the method was immunoSEQ multiplex PCR. Of 90,000 to 130,000 clones listed, approximately 70% are singletons. Sequencing was carried out using PBMCs. The origin of the receptors is a woman aged 25 to 39 in good health and CMV-seronegative.

Here the CDR3 reads CASSDSNYGYTF. CDR3 DNA sequence: TGCGCCAGCTCTGACAGCAACTATGGCTACACCTTC. The V gene is TRBV4-1, the J gene TRBJ1-2; perhaps TRBD1 as D (5 bases). Germline CDR1 reads MGHRA; CDR2 reads YSYEKL. CDR3 length: 12 amino acids. V lost 8 bases and J lost 2, with 9 bases in between.

The genes are TRBV5-8 and TRBJ2-3; the match to TRBD1 covers 8 bases. The CDR3 spans 16 residues. Per germline, CDR1 SGHTS and CDR2 YDEGEE. V gave up 1 base and J gave up 4 bases; unmatched junction bases: 8. The CDR3 DNA reads TGTGCCAGCAGCTTGTTCCTAGGACAGGGATCAGATACGCAGTATTTT. Its protein is CASSLFLGQGSDTQYF.

The chain uses TRBV27 and TRBJ1-5; D is perhaps TRBD1 (6 bases). V was clipped by 6 bases and J by 1 base, with 19 bases between them. The CDR3 extends over 17 amino acids. CDR1 is MNHEY and CDR2 is SMNVEV in the germline V gene (reference sequence). The CDR3, as DNA: TGTGCCAGCAGATCCCTGACGGGGGGGCGAAGCAATCAGCCCCAGCATTTT. Amino acids: CASRSLTGGRSNQPQHF.

The V and J genes are TRBV2 and TRBJ2-1; D is possibly TRBD2 (5 bases). This CDR3 contains 17 residues. Trimming left V 4 bases short and J 0 bases short, with 16 bases between. Germline V gives CDR1 SNHLY, CDR2 FYNNEI. In DNA form, the CDR3 reads TGTGCCAGCAGTGGAGAGAGGACTCTGAGCTCCTACAATGAGCAGTTCTTC. It translates to CASSGERTLSSYNEQFF.

The V and J genes are TRBV4-2 and TRBJ1-4, with 12 bases fitting TRBD1. The CDR3 runs 15 residues. The ends lost 3 bases at V and 12 bases at J; junction bases unmatched: 8. Germline V gene sequence: CDR1 LGHNA, CDR2 YNFKEQ. The CDR3 is CASSQAGTGGAELFF. As DNA, the CDR3 is TGTGCCAGCAGCCAGGCCGGGACAGGGGGCGCGGAACTGTTTTTT.

The chain combines TRBV30 with TRBJ1-2, with D maybe TRBD1 (5 bases). The CDR3 totals 17 residues. V lost 2 bases, J lost 3 bases, and 22 bases lay in between. The V gene's germline CDR1 is GTSNPN and CDR2 SVGIG (reference sequence). The DNA for the CDR3 is TGTGCCTGGAGTCCCCCCCTGTGGGGCGCAGGATACTATGGCTACACCTTC. Protein sequence: CAWSPPLWGAGYYGYTF.

As DNA, the CDR3 is TGTGCCAGCAGTGGACCGGGACTAGCGGGTTACGAGCAGTACTTC. This codes for CASSGPGLAGYEQYF. The chain employs TRBV6-5 and TRBJ2-7; 12 bases map to TRBD2. This CDR3 has 15 residues. Germline V gene lookup returns CDR1 MNHEY and CDR2 SVGAGI. Trimming removed 5 bases from V and 4 bases from J; junction bases left unmatched: 6.

The gene calls are TRBV6-1 and TRBJ1-1; D may be TRBD1 (5 bases). From germline, CDR1 is MNHNS and CDR2 SASEGT. The CDR3 consists of 15 residues. The V end was cut by 1 base, the J end by 0 bases, with 9 bases between. DNA for the CDR3: TGTGCCAGCAGTGAAGGGGGCCCTATGAACACTGAAGCTTTCTTT. Translating gives CASSEGGPMNTEAFF.

This clone was counted a single time. V is TRBV13 and J is TRBJ2-5; D unresolved. This CDR3 comprises 14 residues. Deletions cut 2 bases from V and 2 bases from J, with 9 bases between. Germline V gene lookup returns CDR1 PRHDT and CDR2 FYEKMQ (reference sequence). CDR3 in amino acids: CASSLRVRQETQYF. Written as DNA, the CDR3 is TGTGCCAGCAGCTTACGGGTTCGTCAAGAGACCCAGTACTTC.

This clone is a singleton in its sample. This chain uses TRBV6-1 with TRBJ1-2; 7 bases agree with TRBD1. Germline-derived CDR1 and CDR2 are MNHNS and SASEGT. The CDR3 sequence is 14 residues long. Trimming took 4 bases from V and 4 from J; bases not matched to a gene: 6. The CDR3 DNA follows: TGTGCCAGCAGTGGTTGGACAGGAAGCTATGGCTACACCTTC. Protein product: CASSGWTGSYGYTF.

This clone was counted between two and nine times. This sequence joins TRBV7-9 and TRBJ2-1, with TRBD2 matching over 10 bases. The V gene end was trimmed by 4 bases and the J gene end by 9 bases; junction bases not matched to a gene: 12. The CDR3 has 16 residues. Germline V gene lookup returns CDR1 SEHNR and CDR2 FQNEAQ (reference sequence). The CDR3 spells CASSSSGTSDLPEQFF. The CDR3 DNA sequence: TGTGCCAGCAGCTCCTCCGGGACTAGCGATCTTCCTGAGCAGTTCTTC.

J is TRBJ1-1 and V is TRBV2; D might be TRBD1 (5 bases). The V gene lost 3 bases and the J gene lost 4 bases, with 9 bases spanning the gap. Germline V gene lookup returns CDR1 SNHLY and CDR2 FYNNEI. The CDR3 runs to 13 residues. CDR3: CASSEGQGTEAFF. CDR3 nucleotides: TGTGCCAGCAGTGAGGGGCAGGGCACTGAAGCTTTCTTT.

The rearrangement uses TRBV5-1 and TRBJ1-1; the D gene is possibly TRBD1 (5 bases). Trimming took 3 bases from V and 4 from J, leaving 19 bases between them. Per germline, CDR1 SGHRS and CDR2 YFSETQ. The CDR3 length is 16 residues. This CDR3 is CASSYRSTDVGTEAFF. The CDR3 DNA reads as TGCGCCAGCAGCTATAGATCGACAGACGTTGGCACTGAAGCTTTCTTT. Combining the CDR3 with reference TRBV5-1 and TRBJ1-1 gives the whole variable domain KAGVTQTPRYLIKTRGQQVTLSCSPISGHRSVSWYQQTPGQGLQFLFEYFSETQRNKGNFPGRFSGRQFSNSRSEMNVSTLELGDSALYLCASSYRSTDVGTEAFFGQGTRLTVV.

The genes are TRBV7-3 and TRBJ2-3, with 7 nucleotides matching TRBD2. The CDR3 contains 14 residues. V shed 5 bases, J shed 6 bases, and the junction held 8 bases outside the gene matches. The germline V gene has CDR1 SGHTA and CDR2 FQGTGA. The CDR3 coding sequence is TGTGCCAGCAGCCCGGGACTACAGGCGGATACGCAGTATTTT. Translating gives CASSPGLQADTQYF.

This chain connects TRBV6-5 to TRBJ2-3, with 8 bases lining up with TRBD1. There are 14 residues in the CDR3. Losses at the gene ends were 6 bases for V and 6 bases for J; bases not matched to a gene: 8. Germline V lookup: CDR1 MNHEY, CDR2 SVGAGI. The CDR3 region is CASSRTGFGDTQYF. As DNA, the CDR3 is TGTGCCAGCAGCCGGACAGGGTTCGGGGATACGCAGTATTTT.

This rearrangement joins TRBV6-6 to TRBJ1-5; 7 bases align to TRBD1. V trimming: 5 bases; J trimming: 1 base; junction bases outside the gene matches: 5. CDR3 length: 15 amino acids. The germline V gene has CDR1 MNHNY and CDR2 SVGAGI (reference sequence). The CDR3 loop reads CASSRDSQSNQPQHF. The CDR3 coding sequence is TGTGCCAGCAGTAGGGACAGCCAAAGCAATCAGCCCCAGCATTTT.

The chain couples TRBV4-2 to TRBJ2-7; D gene ambiguous. Trimming cost V 1 base and J 3 bases, with 7 bases left between them. The CDR3 has 13 amino acids. Looked up from germline, CDR1 is LGHNA and CDR2 is YNFKEQ. The CDR3 region is CASSQGHFYEQYF. In DNA, the CDR3 is TGTGCCAGCAGCCAAGGTCACTTCTACGAGCAGTACTTC.

The chain links TRBV7-9 to TRBJ1-1; no definite D call. This CDR3 is built from 15 residues. Germline V gene sequence: CDR1 SEHNR, CDR2 FQNEAQ (reference sequence). The V end was cut by 10 bases, the J end by 8 bases, with 26 bases between. CDR3 amino acids: CATQLGERRAPEAFF. The CDR3 DNA reads as TGTGCCACCCAGCTTGGCGAACGGAGGGCCCCGGAAGCTTTCTTT.

The chain has TRBV30 and TRBJ1-1; D gene unclear. The CDR3 is 14 residues long. Germline CDR1 is GTSNPN and CDR2 is SVGIG (reference sequence). V was shortened by 2 bases and J by 1 base, with 11 bases between the two germline ends. CDR3 DNA: TGTGCCTGGAGTTCCCCCCACACGAACACTGAAGCTTTCTTT. This translates into CAWSSPHTNTEAFF.

This chain connects TRBV6-1 to TRBJ1-4, with TRBD1 matching over 10 bases. The CDR3 totals 15 residues. Germline V gene lookup returns CDR1 MNHNS and CDR2 SASEGT. J gave up 3 bases and V 6 bases, and 4 bases lay outside the gene matches. The CDR3 protein is CASRRQGAANEKLFF. The CDR3 DNA is TGTGCCAGCAGGCGACAGGGGGCGGCTAATGAAAAACTGTTTTTT.